The T cell receptor (beta chain) described here comes from a study of T cells in Graves' hyperthyroidism and ophthalmopathy. Findings and caveats of the study: In simple terms, a model built on 13 V-J features told ophthalmopathy apart from stable hyperthyroidism. Prediction of ophthalmopathy progression came a median roughly 7.1 months pre-onset.

The V gene lost 4 bases and the J gene lost 2 bases, with 15 bases spanning the gap. The CDR3 is 14 residues long. Germline V gene lookup returns CDR1 DFQATT and CDR2 SNEGSKA (reference sequence). Across 18 months, stable Graves' hyperthyroidism was marked by no progression to ophthalmopathy. Researchers barred patients who had uncontrolled infection, other autoimmune disease, pregnancy or lactation. Amplified TCR beta CDR3 regions came from RNA transcripts. The HTBI set primed first-round TCR CDR3 RT-PCR. TCRdb reanalysed the multiplex PCR reads using MiXCR and keeps one entry per CDR3 protein. The sample records 600,000 to 650,000 distinct CDR3 sequences, around 15% being singletons. With regard to this clonotype: Its matching antigen is unknown.

The rearrangement links TRBV20-1 to TRBJ2-7, with D possibly being TRBD2 (6 bases). The sequencing input was blood. The TCR originated in a woman in her twenties or thirties with Graves' hyperthyroidism. CDR3 residues: CSAIDRERTYEQYF. The CDR3 bases are TGCAGTGCTATTGACCGGGAGAGAACCTACGAGCAGTACTTC.